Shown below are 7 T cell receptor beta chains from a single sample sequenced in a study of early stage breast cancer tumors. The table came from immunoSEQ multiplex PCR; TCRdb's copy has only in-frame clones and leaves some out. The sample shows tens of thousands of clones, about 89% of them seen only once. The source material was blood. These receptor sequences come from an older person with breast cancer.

CDR3 residues: CSVSNGLNEKLFF. The CDR3 DNA is TGCAGCGTTAGTAACGGTCTTAATGAAAAACTGTTTTTT. The genes are TRBV29-1 and TRBJ1-4; no firm D call. V lost 5 bases and J 4 bases, leaving 11 bases between the germline ends. The germline CDR1 and CDR2 sequences are SQVTM and ANQGSEA. The length of the CDR3 is 13 residues.

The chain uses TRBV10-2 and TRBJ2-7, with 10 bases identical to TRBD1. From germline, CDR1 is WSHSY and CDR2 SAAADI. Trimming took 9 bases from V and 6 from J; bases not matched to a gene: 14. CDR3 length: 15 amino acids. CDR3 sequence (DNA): TGCGCCAGGATTGACAGGGGGCGAAAAAATTCCGAGCAGTACTTC. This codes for CARIDRGRKNSEQYF.

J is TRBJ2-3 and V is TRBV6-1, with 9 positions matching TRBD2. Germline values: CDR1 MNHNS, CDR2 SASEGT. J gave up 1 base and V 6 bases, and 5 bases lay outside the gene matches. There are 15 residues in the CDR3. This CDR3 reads CASRATSGRTDTQYF. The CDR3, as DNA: TGTGCCAGCAGGGCGACTAGCGGCCGCACAGATACGCAGTATTTT.

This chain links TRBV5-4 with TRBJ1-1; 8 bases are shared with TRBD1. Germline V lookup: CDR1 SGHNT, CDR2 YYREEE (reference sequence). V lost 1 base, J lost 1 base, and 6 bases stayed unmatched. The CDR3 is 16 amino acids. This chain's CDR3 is CASSLPRGQANTEAFF. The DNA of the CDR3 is TGTGCCAGCAGCTTGCCCCGGGGACAGGCGAACACTGAAGCTTTCTTT.

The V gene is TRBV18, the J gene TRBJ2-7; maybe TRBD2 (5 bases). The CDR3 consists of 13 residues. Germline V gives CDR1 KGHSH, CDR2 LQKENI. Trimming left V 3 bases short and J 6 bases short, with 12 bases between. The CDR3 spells CASSPRTEGEQYF. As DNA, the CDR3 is TGTGCCAGCTCACCCAGGACCGAGGGCGAGCAGTACTTC.

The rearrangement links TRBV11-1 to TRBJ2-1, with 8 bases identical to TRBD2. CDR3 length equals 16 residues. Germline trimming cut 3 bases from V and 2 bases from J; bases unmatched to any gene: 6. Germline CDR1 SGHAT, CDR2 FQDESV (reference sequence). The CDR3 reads CASSFPPGGTYNEQFF. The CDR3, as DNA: TGTGCCAGCAGCTTTCCTCCGGGAGGGACCTACAATGAGCAGTTCTTC.

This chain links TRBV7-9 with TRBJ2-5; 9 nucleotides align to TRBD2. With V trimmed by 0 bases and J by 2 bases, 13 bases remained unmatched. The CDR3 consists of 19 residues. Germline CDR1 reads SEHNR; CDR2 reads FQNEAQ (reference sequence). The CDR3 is CASSLAEVGAGGRQETQYF. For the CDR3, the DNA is TGTGCCAGCAGCTTAGCGGAGGTCGGAGCGGGGGGAAGGCAAGAGACCCAGTACTTC.